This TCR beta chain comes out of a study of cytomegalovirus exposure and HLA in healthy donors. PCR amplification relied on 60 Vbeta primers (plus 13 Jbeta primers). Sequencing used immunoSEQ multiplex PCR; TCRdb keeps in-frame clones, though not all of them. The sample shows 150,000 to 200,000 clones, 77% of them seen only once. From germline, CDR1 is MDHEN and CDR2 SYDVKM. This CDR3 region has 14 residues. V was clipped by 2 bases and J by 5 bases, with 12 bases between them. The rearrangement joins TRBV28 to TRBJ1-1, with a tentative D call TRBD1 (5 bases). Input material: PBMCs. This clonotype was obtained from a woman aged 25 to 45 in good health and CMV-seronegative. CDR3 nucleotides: TGTGCCAGCAGTTTAGGGTCCGCAGGGACTGAAGCTTTCTTT. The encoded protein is CASSLGSAGTEAFF.